These 28 T cell receptor beta chains came from one sample sequenced in a study of human T cells and chemical hapten exposure. Each CDR3 protein gets one entry after TCRdb re-called the RACE reads with MiXCR. The sample lists over 30,000 distinct CDR3 sequences; around a tenth were seen once. The time point is: patch test 3, about 24 weeks after DPC sensitization. Treatment denoted: therapeutic diphenylcyclopropenone sensitization with weekly scalp DPC. Unfractionated whole blood was the source from which total RNA was extracted. The sequences come from whole blood, collected in connection with sensitization to the hapten diphenylcyclopropenone (DPC). These receptors all stem from a man aged 45-60 years with alopecia areata. Some clones in this sample may be carry-over from other donors' samples.

This clonotype was counted many times. The genes are TRBV6-1 and TRBJ2-2; D unclear. CDR3 size: 15 residues. V shed 4 bases and J shed 7 bases, with 16 bases lying between them. Germline assignment: CDR1 MNHNS and CDR2 SASEGT. The CDR3, as DNA: TGTGCCAGCAGTGCCCAGCGTATTAGTGGCGGGGAGCTGTTTTTT. The encoded protein is CASSAQRISGGELFF.

This clonotype was counted many times. The V call is TRBV28, the J call TRBJ1-3; D unclear. This CDR3 spans 14 amino acids. Per the germline V gene, CDR1 is MDHEN and CDR2 is SYDVKM. Trimming cost V 8 bases and J 0 bases, with 11 bases left between them. Written as DNA, the CDR3 is TGTGCCAGCTGCCCCGGATACTCTGGAAACACCATATATTTT. Its protein product is CASCPGYSGNTIYF.

This rearrangement joins TRBV29-1 to TRBJ2-3, with D uncertain. Germline values: CDR1 SQVTM, CDR2 ANQGSEA. The CDR3 spans 11 residues. Deletions cut 5 bases from V and 1 base from J, with 4 bases between. CDR3 nucleotide sequence: TGCAGCGTTATCCGCACAGATACGCAGTATTTT. Amino acids: CSVIRTDTQYF.

The chain couples TRBV6-1 to TRBJ2-1, with D perhaps matching TRBD1 (6 bases). The CDR3 consists of 13 residues. The germline CDR1 and CDR2 sequences are MNHNS and SASEGT. Between the trimmed V and J ends, which lost 7 bases and 4 bases, there was a span of 11 bases. CDR3: CASTRDIYNEQFF. The CDR3 DNA is TGTGCCAGCACCCGGGACATATACAATGAGCAGTTCTTC.

This clonotype was picked up a small number of times. The gene calls are TRBV5-1 and TRBJ2-5; the match to TRBD2 covers 14 bases. This CDR3 has 20 residues. V lost 1 base to trimming and J lost 5 bases; unmatched junction nucleotides: 16. CDR1 is SGHRS, CDR2 YFSETQ, per germline. This CDR3 reads CASSLSGTSGRRINPETQYF. The CDR3 coding sequence is TGCGCCAGCAGCTTGAGCGGGACTAGCGGGAGAAGGATCAATCCCGAGACCCAGTACTTC. Drawing the rest from reference TRBV5-1 and TRBJ2-5, the complete variable domain is KAGVTQTPRYLIKTRGQQVTLSCSPISGHRSVSWYQQTPGQGLQFLFEYFSETQRNKGNFPGRFSGRQFSNSRSEMNVSTLELGDSALYLCASSLSGTSGRRINPETQYFGPGTRLLVL.

This clonotype was detected ten times or more. The chain combines TRBV4-1 with TRBJ1-4; D remains ambiguous. The CDR3 runs 11 residues. Germline V gene data show CDR1 as MGHRA and CDR2 as YSYEKL. V was clipped by 0 bases and J by 10 bases, with 3 bases between them. CDR3 protein: CASSQDRKLFF. The DNA of the CDR3 is TGCGCCAGCAGCCAAGACAGAAAACTGTTTTTT.

V is TRBV10-3 and J is TRBJ1-5, with D possibly TRBD1 on 5 matching bases. Germline loops: CDR1 ENHRY, CDR2 SYGVKD. The CDR3 covers 16 residues. V shed 0 bases and J shed 6 bases, with 15 bases lying between them. CDR3 sequence: CAISESIGGTGQPQHF. The CDR3 bases are TGTGCCATCAGTGAGTCGATTGGGGGGACCGGTCAGCCCCAGCATTTT.

This clonotype was counted between two and nine times. V usage is TRBV29-1 and J usage is TRBJ2-7; no reliable D call. Germline CDR1 is SQVTM and CDR2 is ANQGSEA. Deletions cut 1 base from V and 1 base from J, with 8 bases between. The length of the CDR3 is 13 residues. CDR3 amino acids: CSVEVAGSYEQYF. CDR3 bases: TGCAGCGTTGAAGTAGCCGGGTCCTACGAGCAGTACTTC.

This clonotype appeared a few times. The chain employs TRBV7-2 and TRBJ1-2; the match to TRBD1 covers 7 bases. The CDR3 is 15 amino acids. Germline CDR1 SGHTA, CDR2 FQGNSA. J lost 3 bases, V lost 3 bases, and 7 bases had no gene match. The chain's CDR3 is CASSFAGGLDYGYTF. DNA for the CDR3: TGTGCCAGCAGCTTCGCAGGGGGATTAGACTATGGCTACACCTTC.

This clonotype appeared once. Written as DNA, the CDR3 is TGTGCCAGCAGCTTCACGGTCGGAGGTGGAGATACGCAGTATTTT. This sequence encodes CASSFTVGGGDTQYF. The chain couples TRBV11-2 to TRBJ2-3; TRBD2 is a possible D gene (5 bases). Germline CDR1 SGHAT, CDR2 FQNNGV. The CDR3 length is 15 residues. The V and J ends lost 3 bases and 5 bases respectively, with 15 bases between them.

The sample holds many counts of this clonotype. The chain has TRBV7-8 and TRBJ1-4; no clear D gene. Trimming took off 5 bases at V and 7 bases at J, with 14 bases between the two ends. Germline V gene data show CDR1 as SGHVS and CDR2 as FQNEAQ. This CDR3 contains 14 residues. The CDR3 bases are TGTGCCAGCAGCGTTAGCGGGCGGTTTGAAAAACTGTTTTTT. Protein product: CASSVSGRFEKLFF.

This clonotype was found a few times. The V call is TRBV19, the J call TRBJ2-1; D gene ambiguous. Looked up from germline, CDR1 is LNHDA and CDR2 is SQIVND (reference sequence). This CDR3 has 14 amino acids. Trimming took off 4 bases at V and 10 bases at J, with 17 bases between the two ends. Here the CDR3 reads CASSTASAGLEQFF. The CDR3, as DNA: TGTGCCAGTAGTACCGCTTCAGCCGGATTGGAGCAGTTCTTC.

This clonotype appeared a few times. The rearrangement links TRBV6-2 or TRBV6-3 to TRBJ2-7, with D possibly being TRBD1 (5 bases). The CDR3 spans 14 residues. Germline V CDR1 and CDR2: MNHEY, SVGEGT. V lost 6 bases and J lost 5, with 17 bases in between. The CDR3 loop reads CASRTTAVGHEQYF. CDR3 bases: TGTGCCAGCAGGACCACTGCCGTGGGGCACGAGCAGTACTTC.

This clonotype was seen many times. V and J are TRBV5-5 and TRBJ2-2; the D gene is possibly TRBD1 (6 bases). CDR3 length: 14 residues. Germline V CDR1 and CDR2: SGHKS, YYEKEE (reference sequence). V lost 8 bases and J 0 bases, leaving 11 bases between the germline ends. CDR3 nucleotides: TGTGCCAGTCCGGACAGATCGAACACCGGGGAGCTGTTTTTT. This encodes CASPDRSNTGELFF.

This clonotype came up many times. The chain couples TRBV6-1 to TRBJ2-7; 15 bases align to TRBD2. J gave up 0 bases and V 8 bases, and 8 bases lay outside the gene matches. CDR1 and CDR2 (germline): MNHNS, SASEGT. The CDR3 totals 17 residues. Written as DNA, the CDR3 is TGTGCCAGCCAGGACGGACTAGCGGGAGGGGTCTCCTACGAGCAGTACTTC. Translated: CASQDGLAGGVSYEQYF.

This clonotype has a count of ten or more. The V call is TRBV28, the J call TRBJ1-1; the match to TRBD1 covers 8 bases. Germline CDR1 is MDHEN and CDR2 is SYDVKM. The CDR3 has 15 amino acids. Losses at the gene ends were 6 bases for V and 6 bases for J; bases not matched to a gene: 12. The CDR3 DNA follows: TGTGCCAGCAGACGACTTGGACAGGGTTTTCCTGAAGCTTTCTTT. This gives the protein CASRRLGQGFPEAFF.

The table lists this clonotype with many counts. V is TRBV29-1 and J is TRBJ1-6, with D perhaps TRBD1 (6 bases). Germline assignment: CDR1 SQVTM and CDR2 ANQGSEA. The CDR3 runs 12 residues. V lost 6 bases to trimming and J lost 12 bases, with 15 bases between them. CDR3 bases: TGCAGCGTCCGGACAGAGGGTTTACCCCTCCACTTT. It codes for CSVRTEGLPLHF.

This clonotype was found many times. V is TRBV5-1 and J is TRBJ1-1; D perhaps matches TRBD1 (6 bases). The germline V gene encodes CDR1 SGHRS and CDR2 YFSETQ. The CDR3 is made up of 14 amino acids. With 5 bases removed from V and 7 bases from J, the gap between germline ends came to 18 bases. CDR3 nucleotides: TGCGCCAGCAGAACGCATGGGGGGCAGAGTGAAGCTTTCTTT. Its protein is CASRTHGGQSEAFF.

In the case of this clonotype: This may be a read error: a much more frequent sequence differs by one nucleotide. This is likely a read error, given that the CDR3 carries no conserved phenylalanine or tryptophan at its end. V usage is TRBV20-1 and J usage is TRBJ2-7, with TRBD2 identical over 13 bases. V shed 3 bases and J 6 bases; nucleotides not matched to a gene: 5. There are 14 residues in the CDR3. The germline gives CDR1 DFQATT, CDR2 SNEGSKA (reference sequence). The CDR3 nucleotides are TGCAGTGCTAGTCGACTAGCGGGAGGATTCGAGCAGTACTAC. It codes for CSASRLAGGFEQYY.

This clonotype has a count of ten or more. V usage is TRBV6-1 and J usage is TRBJ1-1, with D hard to call. The CDR3 is 13 residues long. V was clipped by 4 bases and J by 6 bases, with 12 bases between them. Looked up from germline, CDR1 is MNHNS and CDR2 is SASEGT. The CDR3, as DNA: TGTGCCAGCAGTGTTGGCCCTAGCGCTGAAGCTTTCTTT. Amino acid sequence: CASSVGPSAEAFF.

In its sample, this clonotype was seen many times. The chain uses TRBV20-1 and TRBJ2-2; D is uncertain. Trimming pared 3 bases from V and 1 base from J, leaving 9 bases between. The germline V gene encodes CDR1 DFQATT and CDR2 SNEGSKA (reference sequence). The CDR3 runs 14 residues. This CDR3 reads CSARPVKNTGELFF. DNA for the CDR3: TGCAGTGCTAGGCCCGTTAAGAACACCGGGGAGCTGTTTTTT.

This clonotype counts as medium-sized. The rearrangement joins TRBV28 to TRBJ2-6, with a tentative D call TRBD2 (6 bases). The V gene's germline CDR1 is MDHEN and CDR2 SYDVKM. This CDR3 comprises 16 residues. V dropped 11 bases and J dropped 0 bases, with 17 bases sitting between them. The CDR3 nucleotides read TGTGCCCGCGGGGTGGCGAAGGGCTCTGGGGCCAACGTCCTGACTTTC. It translates to CARGVAKGSGANVLTF.

This sequence joins TRBV29-1 and TRBJ2-7; tentatively, D is TRBD1 or TRBD2 (6 bases each). CDR3 size: 15 residues. Trimming took 3 bases from V and 7 from J, leaving 22 bases between them. Germline CDR1 reads SQVTM; CDR2 reads ANQGSEA. The CDR3 sequence is CSVEGGQGVFGEQYF. The CDR3 region has the DNA TGCAGCGTTGAGGGGGGCCAGGGAGTTTTTGGAGAGCAGTACTTC.

This clonotype came up a few times. The CDR3 DNA reads TGTGCCAGCAGTAGCCTTTCTAGCGGGAGGGCCGGAAATGAGCAGTTCTTC. Its protein is CASSSLSSGRAGNEQFF. The gene calls are TRBV27 and TRBJ2-1, with 12 bases identical to TRBD2. CDR1 and CDR2 (germline): MNHEY, SMNVEV (reference sequence). CDR3 length: 17 residues. V shed 5 bases and J 7 bases; nucleotides not matched to a gene: 12.

This clonotype appeared many times. The rearrangement joins TRBV12-3 or TRBV12-4 to TRBJ2-1; 8 nucleotides match TRBD1. V was clipped by 2 bases and J by 9 bases; unmatched bases: 3. The CDR3 has 13 amino acids. CDR3 sequence (DNA): TGTGCCAGCAGTTTAAACAGGGGGACTGAGCAGTTCTTC. Protein sequence: CASSLNRGTEQFF.

This clonotype was detected ten times or more. The chain combines TRBV7-3 with TRBJ2-2, with 10 bases identical to TRBD1. Trimming took 0 bases from V and 4 from J; bases not matched to a gene: 5. Germline V gene sequence: CDR1 SGHTA, CDR2 FQGTGA. This CDR3 has 17 amino acids. Here the CDR3 reads CASSLTGGQGGTGELFF. CDR3 DNA sequence: TGTGCCAGCAGCTTAACAGGAGGACAGGGGGGCACCGGGGAGCTGTTTTTT.

This clonotype has a handful of counts. This chain uses TRBV10-3 with TRBJ2-5; D is ambiguous. The germline V and J ends were trimmed by 7 bases and 7 bases, with 4 bases remaining between them. Per the germline V gene, CDR1 is ENHRY and CDR2 is SYGVKD. This CDR3 has 9 amino acids. The CDR3 spells CAINGTQYF. The DNA for the CDR3 is TGTGCCATCAACGGGACCCAGTACTTC.

On this clonotype itself: A read error may be the cause here, since a much bigger clone is one base away. The genes are TRBV2 and TRBJ2-3, with D tentatively TRBD1 (6 bases). CDR1 is SNHLY, CDR2 FYNNEI, per germline. There are 13 residues in the CDR3. The CDR3 bases are TGTGCCAGCAGTAGGGGGAGAGGAGATACGCAGTGTTTT. Its protein product is CASSRGRGDTQCF.